A selection of T cell receptor beta chains follows, all from one sample in a study of cytomegalovirus exposure and HLA in healthy donors. Clones were sequenced by immunoSEQ multiplex PCR, and TCRdb holds only the in-frame ones, with some missing. The sample holds about 190,000 clones, about 84% seen once. The sequenced material came from PBMCs. Every receptor here comes from a man aged 45-65 years in good health and CMV-seronegative. Both conserved end residues are part of each CDR3. The order of the fields is CDR3 protein, CDR3 DNA, V gene, D gene, clone size, J gene. A D gene is named only where the DNA matches it firmly. Expanded clones get a size class; other rows say once, few or many, or leave the size out.

CDR3: CASSGTPNSPLHF
DNA: TGTGCCAGCTCCGGGACACCTAATTCACCCCTCCACTTT
V: TRBV2
D: NA
size: NA
J: TRBJ1-6

CDR3: CASSPGGMGETQYF
DNA: TGTGCCAGCAGCCCGGGGGGGATGGGAGAGACCCAGTACTTC
V: TRBV7-9
D: TRBD2
size: NA
J: TRBJ2-5

CDR3: CATSRDPTAGNTIYF
DNA: TGTGCCACCAGCAGAGACCCCACAGCTGGAAACACCATATATTTT
V: TRBV15
D: NA
size: NA
J: TRBJ1-3

CDR3: CASSLTRRADTEAFF
DNA: TGTGCCAGCAGTCTAACCCGCAGGGCCGACACTGAAGCTTTCTTT
V: TRBV27
D: NA
size: NA
J: TRBJ1-1

CDR3: CASSLARQGKAFF
DNA: TGTGCCAGCAGCTTGGCTCGACAGGGGAAAGCTTTCTTT
V: TRBV7-2
D: TRBD1
size: NA
J: TRBJ1-1

CDR3: CASSLAQRAGALTSTDTQYF
DNA: TGTGCCAGCAGCTTAGCCCAGAGAGCGGGGGCCCTAACTAGCACAGATACGCAGTATTTT
V: TRBV7-2
D: TRBD2
size: NA
J: TRBJ2-3

CDR3: CSVGRAGNTGELFF
DNA: TGCAGCGTTGGTCGAGCGGGCAACACCGGGGAGCTGTTTTTT
V: TRBV29-1
D: NA
size: NA
J: TRBJ2-2

CDR3: CASSLVSEETQYF
DNA: TGTGCCAGCAGCTTGGTTTCGGAAGAGACCCAGTACTTC
V: TRBV5-4
D: NA
size: once
J: TRBJ2-5

CDR3: CASGGGRGTGELFF
DNA: TGTGCCAGCGGGGGGGGCCGAGGCACCGGGGAGCTGTTTTTT
V: TRBV2
D: NA
size: NA
J: TRBJ2-2

CDR3: CASSQEGLAQNTEAFF
DNA: TGCGCCAGCAGCCAAGAAGGACTCGCCCAGAACACTGAAGCTTTCTTT
V: TRBV4-1
D: NA
size: NA
J: TRBJ1-1

CDR3: CASSLSTGGANQPQHF
DNA: TGTGCCAGCAGCTTAAGTACGGGGGGGGCTAATCAGCCCCAGCATTTT
V: TRBV7-2
D: NA
size: NA
J: TRBJ1-5

CDR3: CAWGRQYNEQFF
DNA: TGTGCCTGGGGCCGACAGTACAATGAGCAGTTCTTC
V: TRBV30
D: NA
size: NA
J: TRBJ2-1

CDR3: CASSTQGFKGQPQHF
DNA: TGTGCCAGCAGCACACAGGGCTTCAAGGGACAGCCCCAGCATTTT
V: TRBV6-6
D: NA
size: NA
J: TRBJ1-5

CDR3: CASSFGISGGYNEQFF
DNA: TGTGCCAGCAGTTTCGGTATTAGCGGGGGTTACAATGAGCAGTTCTTC
V: TRBV27
D: TRBD2
size: NA
J: TRBJ2-1

CDR3: CASSAPRANYNEQFF
DNA: TGTGCCAGCAGTGCCCCCAGGGCCAACTACAATGAGCAGTTCTTC
V: TRBV25-1
D: NA
size: NA
J: TRBJ2-1

CDR3: CAPDPTGPTGELFF
DNA: TGTGCCCCAGATCCAACAGGACCCACCGGGGAGCTGTTTTTT
V: TRBV7-9
D: NA
size: NA
J: TRBJ2-2

CDR3: CAWSAVHSPLHF
DNA: TGTGCCTGGAGTGCAGTGCATTCACCCCTCCACTTT
V: TRBV30
D: NA
size: NA
J: TRBJ1-6

CDR3: CATVRSGGITDTQYF
DNA: TGTGCCACCGTCAGGAGCGGGGGAATCACAGATACGCAGTATTTT
V: TRBV15
D: TRBD2
size: NA
J: TRBJ2-3

CDR3: CASSIRDNRSPLHF
DNA: TGTGCCAGCTCGATCCGGGACAACCGCTCACCCCTCCACTTT
V: TRBV27
D: NA
size: NA
J: TRBJ1-6

CDR3: CASSRMGGNEQFF
DNA: TGTGCCAGCAGCCGGATGGGGGGAAATGAGCAGTTCTTC
V: TRBV14
D: NA
size: NA
J: TRBJ2-1

CDR3: CASNRDSLTPYEQYF
DNA: TGTGCCAGCAACCGGGACAGCCTTACCCCTTACGAGCAGTACTTC
V: TRBV7-2
D: TRBD1
size: NA
J: TRBJ2-7

CDR3: CASSFRQAHYGYTF
DNA: TGTGCCAGCAGCTTTCGACAGGCGCACTATGGCTACACCTTC
V: TRBV5-6
D: NA
size: NA
J: TRBJ1-2

CDR3: CASSVSLGGQNYGYTF
DNA: TGTGCCAGCAGCGTATCACTTGGGGGACAGAACTATGGCTACACCTTC
V: TRBV9
D: TRBD1
size: NA
J: TRBJ1-2

CDR3: CASSGDFREEAFF
DNA: TGTGCCAGCAGCGGGGACTTCAGGGAGGAAGCTTTCTTT
V: TRBV5-6
D: NA
size: NA
J: TRBJ1-1

CDR3: CASDSNTEAFF
DNA: TGTGCCAGCGATAGTAACACTGAAGCTTTCTTT
V: TRBV6-5
D: NA
size: NA
J: TRBJ1-1

CDR3: CASSPSSQGDGYTF
DNA: TGTGCCAGCTCACCATCCAGCCAGGGTGATGGCTACACCTTC
V: TRBV18
D: NA
size: NA
J: TRBJ1-2

CDR3: CASSPPGAGVTYNEQFF
DNA: TGTGCCAGCTCACCACCGGGAGCGGGGGTCACCTACAATGAGCAGTTCTTC
V: TRBV18
D: TRBD2
size: NA
J: TRBJ2-1

CDR3: CASSQEATGVNTIYF
DNA: TGCGCCAGCAGCCAGGAGGCGACAGGGGTAAACACCATATATTTT
V: TRBV4-3
D: TRBD1
size: once
J: TRBJ1-3

CDR3: CASSEPTETFYSNQPQHF
DNA: TGTGCCAGCAGTGAACCCACAGAGACCTTCTATAGCAATCAGCCCCAGCATTTT
V: TRBV2
D: NA
size: NA
J: TRBJ1-5